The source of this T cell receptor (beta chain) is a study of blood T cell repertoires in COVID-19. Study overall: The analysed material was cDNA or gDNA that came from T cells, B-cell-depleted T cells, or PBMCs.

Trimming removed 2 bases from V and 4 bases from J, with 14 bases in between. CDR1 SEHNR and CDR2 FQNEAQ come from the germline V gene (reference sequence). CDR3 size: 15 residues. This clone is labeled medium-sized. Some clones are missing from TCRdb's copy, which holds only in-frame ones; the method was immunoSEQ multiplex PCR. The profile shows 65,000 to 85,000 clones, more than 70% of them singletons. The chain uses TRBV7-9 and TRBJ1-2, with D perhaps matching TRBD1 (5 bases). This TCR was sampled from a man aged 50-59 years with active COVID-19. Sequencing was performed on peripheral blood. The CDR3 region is CASSLTGESAYGYTF. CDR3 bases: TGTGCCAGCAGCTTAACGGGGGAGTCGGCCTATGGCTACACCTTC.